This TCR beta chain was documented in a study of T cell responses to AZD1222 COVID-19 vaccine (dated by TCRdb to about 2021). For the wider study: Because spike-specific TCR depth and breadth did not differ between the two schedules, AZD1222 recipients who got a second dose at roughly 4 weeks were pooled with those who got a second dose at roughly 12 weeks. Trial participants were enrolled into age subgroups of 18-55, 56-69 and 70-plus years, which contained approximately 150, 30 and 60 TCR-sequenced participants, respectively. TCR sequencing was performed for 233 trial participants, of whom about 200 were given two doses of AZD1222 and 26 were given two doses of MenACWY control vaccine. Study-wide conclusions, independent of this receptor: The whole spike protein was spanned by vaccine-associated CD4 TCRs, and dominant responses were seen in regions 160-218 and 743-854. Most participants were white British and females outnumbered males, and the authors suggested that clonal diversity may have been underestimated. In the small 56-69-year group, the increase in depth fell short of significance, most likely because of low power. After two AZD1222 doses, both the breadth and the depth of spike-specific TCRs were significantly higher than at day 0 and than in MenACWY recipients. Reportedly, close to half of the unique spike-specific TCRs recognized epitopes lying outside the regions that are mutated in the B.1.351 and B.1.1.7 variants. Conclusions about previously exposed vaccinees were limited because only six AZD1222 recipients were SARS-CoV-2 seropositive at baseline. No day 14 peak-response samples were available, so repertoires were characterized only after the peak T cell response.

The CDR3 regions of human TCRbeta chains were subjected to immunosequencing. The authors processed their data as follows. Repertoire TCRs were matched against a reference library of SARS-CoV-2-specific TCRs generated with the MIRA antigen-specificity platform. Breadth was defined as the fraction of unique TCRs that were SARS-CoV-2-associated. Depth was defined as the fraction of total T cells that were SARS-CoV-2-associated. Each spike-specific TCR was assigned to its reactive spike region and to a CD4 or CD8 class using the MIRA data. Log10-transformed breadth and depth values were compared by one-way ANOVA with Sidak's multiple comparisons tests. The source is immuneACCESS, and TCRdb retained only in-frame sequences with V and J called. Part of the clones is not carried over; for the studies checked, unresolved V genes explain less than half of this, and the remainder is unexplained. That table furnishes V, J and clone size, whereas the DNA furnished D and trimming. This sample holds some 180,000 clones; approximately 90% were observed only once. The ten largest clones take up 5% to 7.5% of the sample.

Of note for this clone: It has no known antigen specificity. Base qualities are missing; no much larger clone stands one base away.

The CDR3 goes from the cysteine to the phenylalanine over 14 residues. Just the 42-base CDR3 DNA is kept, in frame starting at base 1. CDR1 SGHRS and CDR2 YFSETQ were looked up in the germline V gene. At the junction V is shortened by 6 bases and J by 3 bases, with 16 bases in between. The time point label here, explained by the study, means: baseline before first vaccination. Vaccinee samples were obtained from the UK trials COV001 and COV002, which included a single-blind randomized controlled phase 2/3 trial of AZD1222 (ChAdOx1 nCoV-19) in healthy adults. Trial participant PBMC samples were collected at day 0 and day 28 after the second dose for TCRbeta chain sequencing.

The sequencing here drew on peripheral blood, taken on day 0 of AZD1222 vaccination. This TCR came from an adult in good health. The chain employs TRBV5-1 and TRBJ2-7; the D region may be TRBD1 or TRBD2, each matching 6 bases equally. The sequenced DNA: TGCGCCAGCACCTTAGGAGGGGGAGGCTACGAGCAGTACTTC. Translated, this is CASTLGGGGYEQYF.